The present entry profiles one T cell receptor (beta chain) with its context. The source of the sample is a study of T cell responses to AZD1222 COVID-19 vaccine. Germline V lookup: CDR1 MNHEY, CDR2 SVGAGI. The CDR3 spans 13 residues. V was cut by 6 bases and J by 3 bases, with 11 bases left in between. Assay used: immunoSEQ multiplex PCR; TCRdb lists only in-frame clones, some missing. The table lists about 170,000 clones, 90% to 95% of them singletons. Sequenced here: peripheral blood, sampled on day 0 of AZD1222 vaccination. The receptor comes from an adult in good health. The gene calls are TRBV6-5 and TRBJ1-2, with D unresolved. CDR3 bases: TGTGCCAGCAGGAAGACAAGATACTATGGCTACACCTTC. Its protein product is CASRKTRYYGYTF.